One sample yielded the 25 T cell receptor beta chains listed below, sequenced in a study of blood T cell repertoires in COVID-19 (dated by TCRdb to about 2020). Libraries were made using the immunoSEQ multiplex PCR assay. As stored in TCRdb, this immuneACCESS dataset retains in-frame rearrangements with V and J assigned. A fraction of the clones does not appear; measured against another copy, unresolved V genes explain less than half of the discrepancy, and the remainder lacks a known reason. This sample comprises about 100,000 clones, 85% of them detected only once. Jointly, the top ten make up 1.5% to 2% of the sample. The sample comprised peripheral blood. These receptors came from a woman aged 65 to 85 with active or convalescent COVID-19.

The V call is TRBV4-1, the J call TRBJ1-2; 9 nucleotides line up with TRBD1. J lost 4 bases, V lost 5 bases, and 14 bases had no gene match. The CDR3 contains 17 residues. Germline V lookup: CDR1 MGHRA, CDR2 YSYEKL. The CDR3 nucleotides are TGCGCCAGCAGCAAGGCGGATGGGACAGGGTCTACCTATGGCTACACCTTC. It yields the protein CASSKADGTGSTYGYTF.

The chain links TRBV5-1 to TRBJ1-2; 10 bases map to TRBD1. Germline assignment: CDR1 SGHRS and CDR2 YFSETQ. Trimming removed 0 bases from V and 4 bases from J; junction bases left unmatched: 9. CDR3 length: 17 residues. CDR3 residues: CASSLADRGRFSYGYTF. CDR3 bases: TGCGCCAGCAGCTTGGCTGACAGGGGGCGCTTCAGCTATGGCTACACCTTC.

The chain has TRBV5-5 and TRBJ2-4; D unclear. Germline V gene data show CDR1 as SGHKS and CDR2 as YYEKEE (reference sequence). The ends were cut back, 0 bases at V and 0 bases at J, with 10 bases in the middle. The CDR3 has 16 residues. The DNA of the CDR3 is TGTGCCAGCAGCTTGGAGGCGGCCTTAGCCAAAAACATTCAGTACTTC. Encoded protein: CASSLEAALAKNIQYF.

The CDR3, as DNA: TGTGCCAGCAGTCTCTCCCGACAGACGCAGCCCCAGCATTTT. Translation: CASSLSRQTQPQHF. V gene TRBV2 combines with J gene TRBJ1-5, with D maybe TRBD1 (5 bases). V lost 5 bases to trimming and J lost 7 bases, with 15 bases between them. The length of the CDR3 is 14 residues. Germline CDR1 is SNHLY and CDR2 is FYNNEI.

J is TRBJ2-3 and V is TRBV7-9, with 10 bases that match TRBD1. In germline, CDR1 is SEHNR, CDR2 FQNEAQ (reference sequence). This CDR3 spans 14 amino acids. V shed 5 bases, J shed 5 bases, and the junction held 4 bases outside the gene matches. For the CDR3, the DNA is TGTGCCAGCAGCATCGGGACAGGGGAAGATACGCAGTATTTT. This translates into CASSIGTGEDTQYF.

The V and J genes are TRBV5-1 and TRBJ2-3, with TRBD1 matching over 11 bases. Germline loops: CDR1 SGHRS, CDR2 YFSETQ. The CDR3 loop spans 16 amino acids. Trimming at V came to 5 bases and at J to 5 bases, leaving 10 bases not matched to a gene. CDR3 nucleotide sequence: TGCGCCAGCAGAAACGCCGGGACAGGGGGGCAAGATACGCAGTATTTT. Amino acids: CASRNAGTGGQDTQYF.

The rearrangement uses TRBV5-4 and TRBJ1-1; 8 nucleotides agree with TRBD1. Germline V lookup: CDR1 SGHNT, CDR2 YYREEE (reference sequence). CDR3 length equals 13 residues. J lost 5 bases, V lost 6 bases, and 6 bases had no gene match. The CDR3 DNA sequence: TGTGCCAGCATGGCAGGGGGCTCAACTGAAGCTTTCTTT. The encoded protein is CASMAGGSTEAFF.

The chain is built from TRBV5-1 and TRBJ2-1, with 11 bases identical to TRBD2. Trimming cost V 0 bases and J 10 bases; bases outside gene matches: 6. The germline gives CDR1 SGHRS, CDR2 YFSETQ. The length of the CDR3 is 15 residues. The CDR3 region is CASSLVGTSGTEQFF. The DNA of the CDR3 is TGCGCCAGCAGCTTGGTCGGGACTAGCGGAACCGAGCAGTTCTTC.

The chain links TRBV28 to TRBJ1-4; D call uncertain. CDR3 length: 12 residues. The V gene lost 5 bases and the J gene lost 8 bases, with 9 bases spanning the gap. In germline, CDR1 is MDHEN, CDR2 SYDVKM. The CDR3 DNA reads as TGTGCCAGCAGTCCCCCGCGGGAAAAACTGTTTTTT. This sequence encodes CASSPPREKLFF. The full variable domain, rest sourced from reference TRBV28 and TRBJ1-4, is DVKVTQSSRYLVKRTGEKVFLECVQDMDHENMFWYRQDPGLGLRLIYFSYDVKMKEKGDIPEGYSVSREKKERFSLILESASTNQTSMYLCASSPPREKLFFGSGTQLSVL.

The CDR3, as DNA: TGCAGTGCCTATTTAGGCTACACCTTC. Encoded protein: CSAYLGYTF. The rearrangement joins TRBV20-1 to TRBJ1-2; no firm D call. Germline CDR1 DFQATT, CDR2 SNEGSKA (reference sequence). The CDR3 has 9 amino acids. Trimming removed 6 bases at V and 8 bases at J, with 7 bases between.

CDR3 residues: CASSTGTSGMGEQYF. Written as DNA, the CDR3 is TGTGCCAGCAGCACCGGGACTAGCGGGATGGGGGAGCAGTACTTC. The chain carries TRBV2 and TRBJ2-7; the match to TRBD2 covers 13 bases. V lost 6 bases to trimming and J lost 7 bases; unmatched junction nucleotides: 9. Germline V gene sequence: CDR1 SNHLY, CDR2 FYNNEI. There are 15 residues in the CDR3.

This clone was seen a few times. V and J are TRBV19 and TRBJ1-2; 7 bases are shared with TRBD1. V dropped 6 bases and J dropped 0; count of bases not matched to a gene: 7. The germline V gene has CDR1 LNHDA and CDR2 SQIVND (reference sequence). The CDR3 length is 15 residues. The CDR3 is CASSPRTGANYGYTF. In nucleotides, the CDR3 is TGTGCCAGTAGCCCCCGGACAGGAGCTAACTATGGCTACACCTTC.

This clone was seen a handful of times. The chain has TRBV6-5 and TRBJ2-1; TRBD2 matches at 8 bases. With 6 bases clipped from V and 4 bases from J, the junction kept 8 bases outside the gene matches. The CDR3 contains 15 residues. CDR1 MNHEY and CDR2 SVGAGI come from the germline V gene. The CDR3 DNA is TGTGCCAGCAGCTGGGAGCGGGGGCCGTACAATGAGCAGTTCTTC. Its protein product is CASSWERGPYNEQFF.

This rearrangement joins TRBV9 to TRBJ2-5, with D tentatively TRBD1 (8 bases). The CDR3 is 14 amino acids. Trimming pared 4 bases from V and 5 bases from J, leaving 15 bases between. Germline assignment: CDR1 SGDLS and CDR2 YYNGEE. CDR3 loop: CASSIQGGGETQYF. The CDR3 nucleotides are TGTGCCAGCAGCATACAGGGGGGAGGGGAGACCCAGTACTTC.

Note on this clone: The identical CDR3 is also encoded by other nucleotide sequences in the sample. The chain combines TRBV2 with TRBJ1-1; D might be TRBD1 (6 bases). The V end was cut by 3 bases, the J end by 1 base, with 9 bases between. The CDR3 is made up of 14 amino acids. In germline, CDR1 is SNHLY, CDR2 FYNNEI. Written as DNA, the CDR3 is TGTGCCAGCAGTGAGCAGGGGAGGAACACTGAAGCTTTCTTT. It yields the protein CASSEQGRNTEAFF. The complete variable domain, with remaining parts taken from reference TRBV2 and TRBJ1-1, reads EPEVTQTPSHQVTQMGQEVILRCVPISNHLYFYWYRQILGQKVEFLVSFYNNEISEKSEIFDDQFSVERPDGSNFTLKIRSTKLEDSAMYFCASSEQGRNTEAFFGQGTRLTVV.

The CDR3 DNA is TGTGCCAGCGGCCTTGGACAAGGGTTTCGCAATCAGCCCCAGCATTTT. Its protein product is CASGLGQGFRNQPQHF. This chain links TRBV7-2 with TRBJ1-5, with TRBD1 as a possible D gene (5 bases). The CDR3 totals 16 residues. Germline V gene lookup returns CDR1 SGHTA and CDR2 FQGNSA. Trimming removed 8 bases from V and 2 bases from J, with 19 bases in between.

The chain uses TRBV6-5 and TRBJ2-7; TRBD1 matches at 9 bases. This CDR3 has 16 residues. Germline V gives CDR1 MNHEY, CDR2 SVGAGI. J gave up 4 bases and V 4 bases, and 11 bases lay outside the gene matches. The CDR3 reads CASSFGTGLSRYEQYF. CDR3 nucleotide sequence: TGTGCCAGCAGTTTCGGGACAGGGTTATCTCGGTACGAGCAGTACTTC.

CDR3 sequence (DNA): TGTGCCAGCAGTGAATGGGAGGGTAGGAATGAGCAGTTCTTC. Its protein is CASSEWEGRNEQFF. The chain is built from TRBV25-1 and TRBJ2-1, with 7 bases matching TRBD2. This CDR3 has 14 residues. Germline lookup yields CDR1 MGHDK and CDR2 SYGVNS. V lost 1 base, J lost 7 bases, and 4 bases stayed unmatched.

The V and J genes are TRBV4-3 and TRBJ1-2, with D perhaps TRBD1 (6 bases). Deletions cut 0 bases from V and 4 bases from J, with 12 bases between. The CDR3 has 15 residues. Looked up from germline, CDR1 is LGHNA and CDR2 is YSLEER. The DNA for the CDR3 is TGCGCCAGCAGCCAAGATTCTGACAGGATCTATGGCTACACCTTC. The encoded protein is CASSQDSDRIYGYTF.

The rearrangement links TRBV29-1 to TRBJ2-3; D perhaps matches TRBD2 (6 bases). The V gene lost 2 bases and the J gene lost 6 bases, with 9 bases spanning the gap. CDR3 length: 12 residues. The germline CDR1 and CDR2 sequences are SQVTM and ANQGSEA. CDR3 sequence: CSVESAGDTQYF. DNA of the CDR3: TGCAGCGTTGAATCGGCGGGGGATACGCAGTATTTT.

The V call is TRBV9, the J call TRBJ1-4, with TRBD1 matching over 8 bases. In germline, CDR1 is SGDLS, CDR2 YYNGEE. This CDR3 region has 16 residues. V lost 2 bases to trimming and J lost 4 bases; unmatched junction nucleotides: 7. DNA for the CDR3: TGTGCCAGCAGCGTCGGCAGGGGGCTAGTTAATGAAAAACTGTTTTTT. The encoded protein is CASSVGRGLVNEKLFF.

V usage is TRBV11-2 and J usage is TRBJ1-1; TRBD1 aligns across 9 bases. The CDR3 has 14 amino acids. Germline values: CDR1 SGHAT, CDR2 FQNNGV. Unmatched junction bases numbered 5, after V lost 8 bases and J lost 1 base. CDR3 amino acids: CASSRDRENTEAFF. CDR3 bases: TGTGCCAGCTCCCGGGACAGGGAGAACACTGAAGCTTTCTTT.

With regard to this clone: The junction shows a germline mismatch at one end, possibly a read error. The CDR3 DNA is TGTGCCAGCACCTTGGGGACAGGAGATAATTCACCCCTCCACTTT. It specifies CASTLGTGDNSPLHF. The V call is TRBV5-8, the J call TRBJ1-6; TRBD1 matches 8 bases. The CDR3 spans 15 residues. Germline loops: CDR1 SGHTS, CDR2 YDEGEE.

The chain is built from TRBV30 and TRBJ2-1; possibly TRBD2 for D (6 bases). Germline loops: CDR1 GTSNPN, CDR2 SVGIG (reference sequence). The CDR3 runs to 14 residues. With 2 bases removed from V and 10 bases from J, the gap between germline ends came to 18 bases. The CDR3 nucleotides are TGTGCCTGGAGTATGCGGGGTAGGGTACGGGAGCAGTTCTTC. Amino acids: CAWSMRGRVREQFF. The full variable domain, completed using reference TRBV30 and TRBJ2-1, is SQTIHQWPATLVQPVGSPLSLECTVEGTSNPNLYWYRQAAGRGLQLLFYSVGIGQISSEVPQNLSASRPQDRQFILSSKKLLLSDSGFYLCAWSMRGRVREQFFGPGTRLTVL.

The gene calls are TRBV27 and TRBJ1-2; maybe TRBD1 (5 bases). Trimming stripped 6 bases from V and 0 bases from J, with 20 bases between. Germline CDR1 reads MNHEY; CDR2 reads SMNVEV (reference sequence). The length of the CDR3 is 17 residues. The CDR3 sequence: CASSPRPPQVTNYGYTF. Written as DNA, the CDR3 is TGTGCCAGCAGCCCAAGACCCCCACAGGTTACTAACTATGGCTACACCTTC.